The TCR beta chain under discussion was sequenced for a study of blood T cell repertoires in COVID-19. Assay used: immunoSEQ multiplex PCR; TCRdb lists only in-frame clones, some missing. This sample has 140,000 or so clones, with 80% to 90% found just once. This TCR derives from a man aged 60-69 years who had recovered from COVID-19. The specimen was PBMCs or T cells enriched from blood (not recorded which).

In DNA form, the CDR3 reads TGTGCCAGCAGCCACGGGGGGGGGAAAGGAGAGACCCAGTACTTC. Translation: CASSHGGGKGETQYF. The chain links TRBV3-1 (or the pseudogene TRBV3-2) to TRBJ2-5; the match to TRBD2 covers 8 bases. Germline V lookup: CDR1 LGHDT, CDR2 YNNKEL (reference sequence). The CDR3 sequence is 15 residues long. J was trimmed by 4 bases and V by 3 bases; bases with no gene match: 7.